Presented here are 5 T cell receptor beta chains from one specimen sequenced in a study of T cell responses to AZD1222 COVID-19 vaccine. Sequenced by immunoSEQ multiplex PCR; TCRdb stores in-frame clones only, minus some. The sample gives roughly 100,000 clones, 90% of which show up once; 4.8% is in the top ten. The sequencing used peripheral blood, collected on day 0 of AZD1222 vaccination. These receptors were obtained from an adult in good health.

Details on this clone: Different DNA sequences within this sample yield the same CDR3. The J gene is TRBJ1-5, the V gene TRBV30; TRBD1 is a possible D gene (6 bases). Trimming took off 0 bases at V and 4 bases at J, with 10 bases between the two ends. The length of the CDR3 is 14 residues. Germline loops: CDR1 GTSNPN, CDR2 SVGIG (reference sequence). CDR3 sequence reads: CAWSVGGSNQPQHF. Here the CDR3 DNA reads TGTGCCTGGAGTGTAGGGGGAAGTAATCAGCCCCAGCATTTT.

This chain joins TRBV11-2 and TRBJ1-5, with D maybe TRBD1 (6 bases). CDR1 is SGHAT and CDR2 is FQNNGV in the germline V gene. The CDR3 has 16 residues. V was cut by 5 bases and J by 6 bases, with 20 bases left in between. The CDR3 here is CASSASSGGAGQPQHF. In DNA, the CDR3 is TGTGCCAGCAGCGCATCCTCTGGGGGGGCCGGTCAGCCCCAGCATTTT.

The gene calls are TRBV6-5 and TRBJ2-7; D unresolved. This CDR3 has 13 amino acids. The germline gives CDR1 MNHEY, CDR2 SVGAGI. V was pared by 5 bases and J by 5 bases, with 13 bases between. CDR3 coding DNA: TGTGCCAGCAGTCCCCAACCTTTCGACGAGCAGTACTTC. As protein: CASSPQPFDEQYF.

The V gene is TRBV2, the J gene TRBJ2-1; D may be TRBD2 (6 bases). The CDR3 runs to 15 residues. Trimming left V 6 bases short and J 9 bases short, with 21 bases between. CDR1 and CDR2 from the germline V gene are SNHLY and FYNNEI. CDR3 in amino acids: CASSQRGTSSSEQFF. The CDR3 nucleotides read TGTGCCAGCAGCCAACGGGGGACCTCTTCAAGTGAGCAGTTCTTC.

This chain uses TRBV5-1 with TRBJ2-3; no definite D call. Germline CDR1 and CDR2: SGHRS and YFSETQ. V was clipped by 4 bases and J by 2 bases, with 5 bases between them. CDR3 length equals 12 residues. This chain's CDR3 is CASSLDTDTQYF. The CDR3 DNA reads as TGCGCCAGCAGCCTTGACACAGATACGCAGTATTTT.